This TCR beta chain was recorded in a study of T-cell memory formation after mild COVID-19. The study's findings and limits: The study found contracting CD4+ clones mainly in CM and EM and contracting CD8+ clones in EMRA.

This clonotype was detected a few times. Its antigen is unknown. Germline CDR1 LGHNA, CDR2 YSLEER. The CDR3 covers 13 residues. V was pared by 5 bases and J by 4 bases, with 11 bases between. A single record per CDR3 protein comes from TCRdb applying MiXCR to the 5' RACE reads. This table holds under 400,000 distinct CDR3 sequences, over 20% found once. The source of this sequence is an adult woman who had mild COVID-19 (a few samples of this study predate the infection). Cell type and time point are not known. The chain recombines TRBV4-3 with TRBJ1-1, with no clear D. The sequenced material came from PBMCs or a T cell subset sorted from them (not recorded which). CDR3 in amino acids: CASSRVYGTEAFF. CDR3 DNA: TGCGCCAGCAGCAGGGTGTATGGCACTGAAGCTTTCTTT.